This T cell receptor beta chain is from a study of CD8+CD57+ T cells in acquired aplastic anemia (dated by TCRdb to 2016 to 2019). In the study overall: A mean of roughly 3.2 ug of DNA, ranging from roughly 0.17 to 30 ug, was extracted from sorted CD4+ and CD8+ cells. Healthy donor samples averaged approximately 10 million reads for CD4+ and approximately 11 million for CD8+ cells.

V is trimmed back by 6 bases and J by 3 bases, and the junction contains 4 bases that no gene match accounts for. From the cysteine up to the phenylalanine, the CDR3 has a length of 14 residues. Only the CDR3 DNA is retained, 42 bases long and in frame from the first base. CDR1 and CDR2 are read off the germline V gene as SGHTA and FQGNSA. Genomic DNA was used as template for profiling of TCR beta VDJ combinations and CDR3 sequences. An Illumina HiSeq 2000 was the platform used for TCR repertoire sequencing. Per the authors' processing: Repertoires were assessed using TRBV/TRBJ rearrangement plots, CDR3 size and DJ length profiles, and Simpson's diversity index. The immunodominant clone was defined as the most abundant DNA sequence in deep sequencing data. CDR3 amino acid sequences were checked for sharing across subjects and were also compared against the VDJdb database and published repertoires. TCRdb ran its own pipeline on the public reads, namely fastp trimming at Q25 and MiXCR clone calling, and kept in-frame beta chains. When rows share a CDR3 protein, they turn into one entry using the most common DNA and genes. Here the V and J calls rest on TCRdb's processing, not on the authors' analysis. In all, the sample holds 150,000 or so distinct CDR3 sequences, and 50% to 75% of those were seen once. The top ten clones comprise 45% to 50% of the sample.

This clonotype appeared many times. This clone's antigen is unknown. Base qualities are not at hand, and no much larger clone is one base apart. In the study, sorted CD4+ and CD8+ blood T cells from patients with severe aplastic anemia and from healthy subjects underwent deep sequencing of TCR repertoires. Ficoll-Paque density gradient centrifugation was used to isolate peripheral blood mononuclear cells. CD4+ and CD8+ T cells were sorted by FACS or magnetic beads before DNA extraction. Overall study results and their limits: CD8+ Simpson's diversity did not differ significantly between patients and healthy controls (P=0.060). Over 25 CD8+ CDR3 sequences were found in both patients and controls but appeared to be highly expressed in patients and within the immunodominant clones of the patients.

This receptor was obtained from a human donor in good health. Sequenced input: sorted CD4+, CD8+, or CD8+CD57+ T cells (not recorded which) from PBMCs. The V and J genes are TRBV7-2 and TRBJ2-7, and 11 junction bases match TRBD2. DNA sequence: TGTGCCAGCAGTTCAACTAGCGGGAGCTACGAGCAGTACTTC. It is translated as CASSSTSGSYEQYF. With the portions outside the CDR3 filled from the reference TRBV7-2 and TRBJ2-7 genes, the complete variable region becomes GAGVSQSPSNKVTEKGKDVELRCDPISGHTALYWYRQSLGQGLEFLIYFQGNSAPDKSGLPSDRFSAERTGGSVSTLTIQRTQQEDSAVYLCASSSTSGSYEQYFGPGTRLTVT.